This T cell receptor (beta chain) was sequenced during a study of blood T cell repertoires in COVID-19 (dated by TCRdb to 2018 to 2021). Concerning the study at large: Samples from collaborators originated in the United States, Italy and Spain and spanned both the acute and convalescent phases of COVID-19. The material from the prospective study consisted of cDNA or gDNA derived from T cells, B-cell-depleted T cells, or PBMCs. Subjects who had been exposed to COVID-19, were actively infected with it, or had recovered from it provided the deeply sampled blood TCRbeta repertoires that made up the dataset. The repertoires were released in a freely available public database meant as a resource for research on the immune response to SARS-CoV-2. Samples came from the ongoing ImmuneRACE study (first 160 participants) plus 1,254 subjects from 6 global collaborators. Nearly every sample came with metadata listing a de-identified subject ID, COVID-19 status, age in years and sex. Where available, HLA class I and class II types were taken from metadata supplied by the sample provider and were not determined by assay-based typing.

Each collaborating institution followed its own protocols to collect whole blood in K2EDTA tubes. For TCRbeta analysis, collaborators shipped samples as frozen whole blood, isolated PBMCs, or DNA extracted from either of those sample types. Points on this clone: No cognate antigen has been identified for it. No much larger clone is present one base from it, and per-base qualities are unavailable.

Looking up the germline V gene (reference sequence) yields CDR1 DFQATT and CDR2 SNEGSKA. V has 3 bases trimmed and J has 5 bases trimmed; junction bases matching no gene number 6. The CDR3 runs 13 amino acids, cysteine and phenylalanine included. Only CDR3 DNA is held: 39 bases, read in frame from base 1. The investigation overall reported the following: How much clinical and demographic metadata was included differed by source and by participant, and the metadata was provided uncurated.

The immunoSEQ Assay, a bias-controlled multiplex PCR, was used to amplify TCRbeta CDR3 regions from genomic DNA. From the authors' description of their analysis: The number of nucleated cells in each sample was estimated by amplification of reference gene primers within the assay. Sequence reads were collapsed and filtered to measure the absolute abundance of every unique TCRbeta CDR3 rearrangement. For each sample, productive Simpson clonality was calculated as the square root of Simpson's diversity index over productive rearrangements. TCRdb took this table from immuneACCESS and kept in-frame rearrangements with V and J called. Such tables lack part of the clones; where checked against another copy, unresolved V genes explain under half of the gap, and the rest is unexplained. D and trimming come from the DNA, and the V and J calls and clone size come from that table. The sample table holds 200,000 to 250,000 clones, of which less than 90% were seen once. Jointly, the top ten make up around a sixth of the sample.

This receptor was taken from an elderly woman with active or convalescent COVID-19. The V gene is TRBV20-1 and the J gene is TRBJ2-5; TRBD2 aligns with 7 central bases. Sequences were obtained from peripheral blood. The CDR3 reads CSASRGGSETQYF. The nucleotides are TGCAGTGCTAGTCGGGGCGGGAGCGAGACCCAGTACTTC.